This record concerns one T cell receptor beta chain sequence. CDR1 is DFQATT, CDR2 SNEGSKA, per germline (reference sequence). V dropped 5 bases and J dropped 5 bases, with 12 bases sitting between them. The CDR3 contains 12 residues. The data belong to a study of blood T cells in healthy people across ages. PCR was performed a second time for 7 to 11 cycles using a sample-barcoded 5' primer and a J-beta primer mix. Sequencing yielded, for each sample, at least 3 million paired-end reads carrying CDR3. One entry per CDR3 protein, called by TCRdb with MiXCR from the 5' RACE reads. The profile shows 700,000 to 1,000,000 distinct CDR3 sequences, 40% to 50% of them singletons. At least 7 million PBMCs were isolated per sample.

Source material: blood. V is TRBV20-1 and J is TRBJ1-2, with TRBD1 as a possible D gene (6 bases). This sequence was found in a man between 60 and 75 years old in good health. The CDR3 nucleotides are TGCAGTGCTCGGACAGTGGGGTATGGCTACACCTTC. Translated, it gives CSARTVGYGYTF.